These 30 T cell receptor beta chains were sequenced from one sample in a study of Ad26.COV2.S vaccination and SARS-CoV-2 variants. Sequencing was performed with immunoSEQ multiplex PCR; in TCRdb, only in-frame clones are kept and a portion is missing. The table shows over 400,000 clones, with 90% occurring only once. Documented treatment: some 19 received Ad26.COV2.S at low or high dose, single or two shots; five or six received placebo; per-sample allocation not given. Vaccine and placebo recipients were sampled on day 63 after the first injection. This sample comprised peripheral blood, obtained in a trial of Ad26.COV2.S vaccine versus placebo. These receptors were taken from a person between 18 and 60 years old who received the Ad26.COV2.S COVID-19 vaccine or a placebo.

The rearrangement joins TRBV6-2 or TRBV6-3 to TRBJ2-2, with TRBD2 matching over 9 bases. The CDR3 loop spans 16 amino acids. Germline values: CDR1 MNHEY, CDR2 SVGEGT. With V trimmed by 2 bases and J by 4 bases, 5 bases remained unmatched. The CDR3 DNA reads TGTGCCAGCAGTTACCGGGGCGGGAGGGGCACCGGGGAGCTGTTTTTT. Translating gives CASSYRGGRGTGELFF.

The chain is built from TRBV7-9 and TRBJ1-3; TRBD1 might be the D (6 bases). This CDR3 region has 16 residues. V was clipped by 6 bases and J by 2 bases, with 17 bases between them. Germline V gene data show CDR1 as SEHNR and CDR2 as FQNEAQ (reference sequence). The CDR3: CASRRAGGHTGNTIYF. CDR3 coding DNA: TGTGCCAGCAGAAGGGCCGGGGGGCACACTGGAAACACCATATATTTT.

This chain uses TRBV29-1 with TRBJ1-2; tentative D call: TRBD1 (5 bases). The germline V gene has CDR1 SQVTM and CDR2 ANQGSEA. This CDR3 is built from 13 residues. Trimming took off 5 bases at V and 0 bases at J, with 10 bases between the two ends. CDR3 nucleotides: TGCAGCGTTCCCCGACAGACTAACTATGGCTACACCTTC. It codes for CSVPRQTNYGYTF.

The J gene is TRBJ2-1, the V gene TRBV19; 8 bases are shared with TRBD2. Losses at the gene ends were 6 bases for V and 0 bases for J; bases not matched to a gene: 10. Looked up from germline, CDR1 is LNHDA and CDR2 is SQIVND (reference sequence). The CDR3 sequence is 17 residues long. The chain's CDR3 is CASSPLAGTSSYNEQFF. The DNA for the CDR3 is TGTGCCAGTAGCCCCTTAGCGGGGACCAGCTCCTACAATGAGCAGTTCTTC.

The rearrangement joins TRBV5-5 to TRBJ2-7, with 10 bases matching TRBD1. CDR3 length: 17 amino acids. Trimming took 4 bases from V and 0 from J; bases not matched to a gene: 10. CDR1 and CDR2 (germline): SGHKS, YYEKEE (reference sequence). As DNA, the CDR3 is TGTGCCAGCAGCCCCGTGGCACGGACAGGGGGCTCCTACGAGCAGTACTTC. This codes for CASSPVARTGGSYEQYF.

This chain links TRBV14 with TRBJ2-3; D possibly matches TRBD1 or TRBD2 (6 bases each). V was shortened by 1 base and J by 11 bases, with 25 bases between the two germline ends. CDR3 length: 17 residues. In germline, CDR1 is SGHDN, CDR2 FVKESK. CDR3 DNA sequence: TGTGCCAGCAGCCAAGGGACAGACCCTCGGGGGATGTATGTGCAGTATTTT. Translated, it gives CASSQGTDPRGMYVQYF. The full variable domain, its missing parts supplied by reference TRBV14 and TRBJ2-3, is EAGVTQFPSHSVIEKGQTVTLRCDPISGHDNLYWYRRVMGKEIKFLLHFVKESKQDESGMPNNRFLAERTGGTYSTLKVQPAELEDSGVYFCASSQGTDPRGMYVQYFGPGTRLTVL.

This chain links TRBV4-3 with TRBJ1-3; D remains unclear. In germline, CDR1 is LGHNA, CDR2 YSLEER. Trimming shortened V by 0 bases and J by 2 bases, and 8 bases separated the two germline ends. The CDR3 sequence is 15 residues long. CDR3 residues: CASSQDVTAGNTIYF. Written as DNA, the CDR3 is TGCGCCAGCAGCCAAGACGTCACTGCTGGAAACACCATATATTTT.

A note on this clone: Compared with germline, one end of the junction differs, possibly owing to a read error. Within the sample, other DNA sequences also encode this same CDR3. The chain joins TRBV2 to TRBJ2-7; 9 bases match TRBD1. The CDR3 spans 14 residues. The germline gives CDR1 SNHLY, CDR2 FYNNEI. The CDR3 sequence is CASRSGTGPYEQYF. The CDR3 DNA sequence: TGTGCCAGCAGATCCGGGACAGGGCCCTACGAGCAGTATTTC.

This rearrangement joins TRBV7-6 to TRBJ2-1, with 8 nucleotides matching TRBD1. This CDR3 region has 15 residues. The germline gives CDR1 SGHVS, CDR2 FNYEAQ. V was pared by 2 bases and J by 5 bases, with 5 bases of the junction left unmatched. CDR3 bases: TGTGCCAGCAGCTTACAGGGGGCGCAGAACAATGAGCAGTTCTTC. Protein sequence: CASSLQGAQNNEQFF.

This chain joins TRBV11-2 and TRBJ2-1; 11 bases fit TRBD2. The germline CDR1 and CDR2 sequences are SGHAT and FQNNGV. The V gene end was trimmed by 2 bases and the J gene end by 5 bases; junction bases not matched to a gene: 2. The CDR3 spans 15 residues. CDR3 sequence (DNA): TGTGCCAGCAGCTTAAGGGGACTAGCGGACAATGAGCAGTTCTTC. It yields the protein CASSLRGLADNEQFF. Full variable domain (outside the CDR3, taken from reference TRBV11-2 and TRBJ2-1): EAGVAQSPRYKIIEKRQSVAFWCNPISGHATLYWYQQILGQGPKLLIQFQNNGVVDDSQLPKDRFSAERLKGVDSTLKIQPAKLEDSAVYLCASSLRGLADNEQFFGPGTRLTVL.

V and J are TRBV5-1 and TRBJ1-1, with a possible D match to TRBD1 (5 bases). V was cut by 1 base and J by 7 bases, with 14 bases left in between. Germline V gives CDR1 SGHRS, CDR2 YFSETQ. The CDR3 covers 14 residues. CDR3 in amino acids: CASSLSHYGGEAFF. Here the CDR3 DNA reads TGCGCCAGCAGCTTGTCCCACTACGGGGGTGAAGCTTTCTTT.

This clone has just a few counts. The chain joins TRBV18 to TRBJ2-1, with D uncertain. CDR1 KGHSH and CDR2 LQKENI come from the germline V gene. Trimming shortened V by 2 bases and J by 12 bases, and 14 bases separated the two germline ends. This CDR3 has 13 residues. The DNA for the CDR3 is TGTGCCAGCTCACCAAGTAACGAAGACGCGCAGTTCTTC. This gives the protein CASSPSNEDAQFF.

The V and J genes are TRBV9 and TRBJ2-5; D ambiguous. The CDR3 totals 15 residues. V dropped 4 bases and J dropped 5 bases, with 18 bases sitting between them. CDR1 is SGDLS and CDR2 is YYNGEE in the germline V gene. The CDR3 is CASSPPQVVGETQYF. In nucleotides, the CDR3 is TGTGCCAGCAGCCCCCCCCAAGTCGTCGGGGAGACCCAGTACTTC.

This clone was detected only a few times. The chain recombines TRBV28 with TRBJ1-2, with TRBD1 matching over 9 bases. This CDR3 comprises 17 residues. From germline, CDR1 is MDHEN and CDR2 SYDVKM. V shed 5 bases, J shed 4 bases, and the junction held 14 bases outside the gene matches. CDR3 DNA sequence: TGTGCCAGCAGTGCCACAGGGGGCATGGGGCCCCTCTATGGCTACACCTTC. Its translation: CASSATGGMGPLYGYTF.

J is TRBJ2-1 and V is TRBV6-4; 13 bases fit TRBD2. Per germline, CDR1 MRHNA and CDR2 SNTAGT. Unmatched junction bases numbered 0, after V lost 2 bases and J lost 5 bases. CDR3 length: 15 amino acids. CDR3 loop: CASSDGLAGDNEQFF. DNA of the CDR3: TGTGCCAGCAGTGACGGACTAGCGGGAGACAATGAGCAGTTCTTC.

CDR3 sequence (DNA): TGTGCCACCTACGGACCGGGACTAGCGGGCTACAATGAGCAGTTCTTC. Translating it yields CATYGPGLAGYNEQFF. The chain has TRBV2 and TRBJ2-1; the match to TRBD2 covers 12 bases. Germline CDR1 SNHLY, CDR2 FYNNEI. The ends lost 10 bases at V and 3 bases at J; junction bases unmatched: 10. This CDR3 comprises 16 residues.

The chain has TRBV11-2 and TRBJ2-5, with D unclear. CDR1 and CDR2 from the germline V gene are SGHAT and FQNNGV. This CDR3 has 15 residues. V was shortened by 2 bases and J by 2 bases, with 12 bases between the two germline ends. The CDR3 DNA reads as TGTGCCAGCAGCTTATTTCACAGATTACAAGAGACCCAGTACTTC. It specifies CASSLFHRLQETQYF.

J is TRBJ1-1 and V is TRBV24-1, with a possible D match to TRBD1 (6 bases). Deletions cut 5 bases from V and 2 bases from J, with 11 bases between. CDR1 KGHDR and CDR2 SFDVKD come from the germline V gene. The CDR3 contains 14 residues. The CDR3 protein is CATSATGTNTEAFF. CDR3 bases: TGTGCCACCAGTGCAACAGGGACAAACACTGAAGCTTTCTTT.

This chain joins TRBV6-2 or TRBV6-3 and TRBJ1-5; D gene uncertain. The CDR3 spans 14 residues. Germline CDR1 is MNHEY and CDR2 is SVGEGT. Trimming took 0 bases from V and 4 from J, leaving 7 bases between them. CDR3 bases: TGTGCCAGCAGTTACTCCCAAAGGAATCAGCCCCAGCATTTT. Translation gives CASSYSQRNQPQHF.

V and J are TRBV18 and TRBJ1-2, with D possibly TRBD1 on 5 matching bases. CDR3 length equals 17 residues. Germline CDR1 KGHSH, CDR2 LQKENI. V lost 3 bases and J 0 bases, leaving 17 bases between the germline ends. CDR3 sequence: CASSPEILTETNYGYTF. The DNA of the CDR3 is TGTGCCAGCTCACCTGAGATTCTGACAGAAACTAACTATGGCTACACCTTC.

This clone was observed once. The CDR3 DNA reads TGTGCCATCAGTACCGGGACTAGCGCCCCCGAGCAGTACTTC. Encoded protein: CAISTGTSAPEQYF. The V and J genes are TRBV10-3 and TRBJ2-7; the match to TRBD2 covers 10 bases. Germline V gene data show CDR1 as ENHRY and CDR2 as SYGVKD. V was pared by 5 bases and J by 6 bases, with 7 bases of the junction left unmatched. The CDR3 covers 14 residues.

The CDR3 protein is CASSLGQLGNQPQHF. CDR3 DNA sequence: TGTGCCAGCAGTCTAGGACAATTAGGCAATCAGCCCCAGCATTTT. The gene calls are TRBV28 and TRBJ1-5; weak D call: TRBD1 (5 bases). Trimming left V 5 bases short and J 2 bases short, with 13 bases between. The CDR3 consists of 15 residues. Germline CDR1 and CDR2: MDHEN and SYDVKM.

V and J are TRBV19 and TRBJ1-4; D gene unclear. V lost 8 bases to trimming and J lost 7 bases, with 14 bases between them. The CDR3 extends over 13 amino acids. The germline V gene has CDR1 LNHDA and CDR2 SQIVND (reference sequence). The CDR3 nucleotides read TGTGCCAGTGAGATCCGACGGGGTGAAAAACTGTTTTTT. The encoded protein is CASEIRRGEKLFF.

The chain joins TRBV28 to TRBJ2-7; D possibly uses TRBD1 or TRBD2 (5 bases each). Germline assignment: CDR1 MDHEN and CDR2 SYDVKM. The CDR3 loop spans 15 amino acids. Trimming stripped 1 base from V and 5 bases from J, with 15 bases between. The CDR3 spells CASSLSRTGLNEQYF. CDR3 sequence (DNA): TGTGCCAGCAGTTTATCACGGACGGGGCTAAACGAGCAGTACTTC.

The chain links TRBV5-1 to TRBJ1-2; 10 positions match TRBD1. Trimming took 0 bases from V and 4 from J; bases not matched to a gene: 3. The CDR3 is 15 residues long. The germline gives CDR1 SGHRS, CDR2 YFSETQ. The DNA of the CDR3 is TGCGCCAGCAGCTTGGGACAGGGGGCTGGCTATGGCTACACCTTC. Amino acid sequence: CASSLGQGAGYGYTF.

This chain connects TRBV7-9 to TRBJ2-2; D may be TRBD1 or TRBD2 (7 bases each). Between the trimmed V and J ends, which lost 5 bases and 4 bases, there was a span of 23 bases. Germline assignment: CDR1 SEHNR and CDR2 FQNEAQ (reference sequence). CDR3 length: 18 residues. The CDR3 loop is CASSNNRDRGLGTGELFF. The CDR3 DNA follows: TGTGCCAGCAGCAACAACCGGGACAGAGGACTAGGCACCGGGGAGCTGTTTTTT.

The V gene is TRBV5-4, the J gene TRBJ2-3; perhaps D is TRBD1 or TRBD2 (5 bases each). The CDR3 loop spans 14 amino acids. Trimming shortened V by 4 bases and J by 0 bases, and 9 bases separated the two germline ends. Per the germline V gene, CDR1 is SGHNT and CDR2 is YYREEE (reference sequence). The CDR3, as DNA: TGTGCCAGCAGCCCGGGGCCTAGCACAGATACGCAGTATTTT. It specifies CASSPGPSTDTQYF.

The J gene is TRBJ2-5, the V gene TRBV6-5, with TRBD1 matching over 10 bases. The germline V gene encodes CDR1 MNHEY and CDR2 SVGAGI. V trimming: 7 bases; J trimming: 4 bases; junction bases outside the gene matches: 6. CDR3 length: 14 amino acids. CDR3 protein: CASTLGTGVETQYF. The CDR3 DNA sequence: TGTGCCAGCACGTTAGGGACAGGGGTAGAGACCCAGTACTTC.

CDR3 in amino acids: CASSLSGLISNQPQHF. The CDR3 DNA follows: TGTGCCAGCAGCTTAAGCGGATTAATTAGCAATCAGCCCCAGCATTTT. The rearrangement uses TRBV7-3 and TRBJ1-5; D is uncertain. CDR1 SGHTA and CDR2 FQGTGA come from the germline V gene. V lost 1 base and J 0 bases, leaving 10 bases between the germline ends. The CDR3 runs 16 residues.

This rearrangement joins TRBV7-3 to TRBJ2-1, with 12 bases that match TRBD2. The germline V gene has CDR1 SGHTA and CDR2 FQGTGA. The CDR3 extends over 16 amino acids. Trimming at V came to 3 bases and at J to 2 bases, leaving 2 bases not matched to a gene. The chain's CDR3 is CASSLTSGRPYNEQFF. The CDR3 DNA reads TGTGCCAGCAGCTTGACTAGCGGGAGACCCTACAATGAGCAGTTCTTC.